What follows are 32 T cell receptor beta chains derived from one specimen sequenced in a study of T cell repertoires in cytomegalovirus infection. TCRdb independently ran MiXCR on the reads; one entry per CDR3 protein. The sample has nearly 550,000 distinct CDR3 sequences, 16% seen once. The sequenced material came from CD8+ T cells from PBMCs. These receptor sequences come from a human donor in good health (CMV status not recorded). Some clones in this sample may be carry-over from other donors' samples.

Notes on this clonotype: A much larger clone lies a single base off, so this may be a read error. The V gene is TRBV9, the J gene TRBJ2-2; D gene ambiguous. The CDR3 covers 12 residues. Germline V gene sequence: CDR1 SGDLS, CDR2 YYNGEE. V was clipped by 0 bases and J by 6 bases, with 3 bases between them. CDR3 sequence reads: CASSVGPGELFF. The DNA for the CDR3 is TGTGCCAGCAGCGTAGGGCCCGGGGAGCTGTTTTTT.

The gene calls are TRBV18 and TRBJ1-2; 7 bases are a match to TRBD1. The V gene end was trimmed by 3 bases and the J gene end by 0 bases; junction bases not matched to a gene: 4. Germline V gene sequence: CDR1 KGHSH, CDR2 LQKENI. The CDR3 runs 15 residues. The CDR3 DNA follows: TGTGCCAGCTCACCCTTCGGACAGGCTAACTATGGCTACACCTTC. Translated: CASSPFGQANYGYTF.

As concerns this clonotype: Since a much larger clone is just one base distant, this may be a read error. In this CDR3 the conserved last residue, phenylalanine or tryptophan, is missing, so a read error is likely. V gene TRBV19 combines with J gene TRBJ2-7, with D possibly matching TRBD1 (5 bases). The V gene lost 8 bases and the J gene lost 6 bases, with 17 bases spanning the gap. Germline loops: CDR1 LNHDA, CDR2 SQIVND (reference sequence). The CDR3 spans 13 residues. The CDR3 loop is CASHRQTPSEQYI. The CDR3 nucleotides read TGTGCCAGTCATCGACAGACCCCTTCCGAGCAGTACATC.

The CDR3 DNA reads as TGTGCCACCGGAGGGGAAGGGTCCCTCTACGGTGAGCAGTTCTTC. The encoded protein is CATGGEGSLYGEQFF. The chain recombines TRBV24-1 with TRBJ2-1; the D gene is possibly TRBD2 (6 bases). With 9 bases removed from V and 9 bases from J, the gap between germline ends came to 23 bases. CDR3 size: 15 residues. CDR1 is KGHDR, CDR2 SFDVKD, per germline.

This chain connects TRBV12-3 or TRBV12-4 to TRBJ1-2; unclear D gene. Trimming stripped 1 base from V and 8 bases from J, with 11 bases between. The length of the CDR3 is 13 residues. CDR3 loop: CASSLVARGGYTF. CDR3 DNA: TGTGCCAGCAGTTTAGTCGCAAGAGGGGGCTACACCTTC.

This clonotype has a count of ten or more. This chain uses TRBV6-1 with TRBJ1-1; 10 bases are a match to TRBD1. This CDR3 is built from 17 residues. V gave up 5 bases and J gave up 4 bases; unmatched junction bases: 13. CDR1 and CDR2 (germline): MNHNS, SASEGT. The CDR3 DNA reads TGTGCCAGCAGTTCACACAAGACAGGGGGCGTGGGCACTGAAGCTTTCTTT. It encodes CASSSHKTGGVGTEAFF.

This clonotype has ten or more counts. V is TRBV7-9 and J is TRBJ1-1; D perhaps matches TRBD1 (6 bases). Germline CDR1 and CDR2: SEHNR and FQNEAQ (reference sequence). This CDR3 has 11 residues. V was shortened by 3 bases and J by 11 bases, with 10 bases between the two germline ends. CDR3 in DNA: TGTGCCAGCAGCTTGGGGGGGGCTGCTTTCTTT. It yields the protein CASSLGGAAFF.

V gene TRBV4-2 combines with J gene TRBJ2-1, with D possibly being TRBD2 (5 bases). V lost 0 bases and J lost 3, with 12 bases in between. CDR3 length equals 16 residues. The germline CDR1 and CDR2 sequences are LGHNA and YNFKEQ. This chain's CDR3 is CASSQEVSGLYNEQFF. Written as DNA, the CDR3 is TGTGCCAGCAGCCAAGAGGTGAGCGGACTCTACAATGAGCAGTTCTTC.

CDR3 bases: TGTGCCAGCAGCATAGCGGGGGGCCGCTCCTACAATGAGCAGTTCTTC. This gives the protein CASSIAGGRSYNEQFF. The rearrangement uses TRBV3-1 and TRBJ2-1; 10 bases fit TRBD2. Looked up from germline, CDR1 is LGHDT and CDR2 is YNNKEL (reference sequence). This CDR3 is 16 amino acids long. V shed 5 bases and J 0 bases; nucleotides not matched to a gene: 4.

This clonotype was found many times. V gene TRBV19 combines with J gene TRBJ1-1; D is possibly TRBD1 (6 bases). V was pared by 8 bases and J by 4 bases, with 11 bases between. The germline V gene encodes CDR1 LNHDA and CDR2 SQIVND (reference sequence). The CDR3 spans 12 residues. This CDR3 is CASVQGSTEAFF. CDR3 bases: TGTGCCAGTGTACAGGGTAGCACTGAAGCTTTCTTT.

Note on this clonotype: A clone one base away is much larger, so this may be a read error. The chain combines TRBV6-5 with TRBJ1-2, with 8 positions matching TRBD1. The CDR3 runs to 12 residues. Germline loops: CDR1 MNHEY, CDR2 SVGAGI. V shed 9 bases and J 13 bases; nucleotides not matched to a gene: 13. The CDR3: CARSSRGGTGTF. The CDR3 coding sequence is TGTGCCAGAAGCTCGCGGGGGGGGACAGGCACCTTC.

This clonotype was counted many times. The DNA of the CDR3 is TGTGCCATCAGTGACTGGGACAGGGAAGATTACGAGCAGTACTTC. This encodes CAISDWDREDYEQYF. V and J are TRBV10-3 and TRBJ2-7; 9 bases are shared with TRBD1. CDR3 length: 15 amino acids. Losses at the gene ends were 3 bases for V and 4 bases for J; bases not matched to a gene: 7. Looked up from germline, CDR1 is ENHRY and CDR2 is SYGVKD.

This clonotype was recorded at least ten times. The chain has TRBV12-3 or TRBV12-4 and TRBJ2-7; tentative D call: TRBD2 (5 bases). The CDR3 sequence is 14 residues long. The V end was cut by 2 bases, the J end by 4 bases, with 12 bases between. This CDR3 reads CASSLSAALYEQYF. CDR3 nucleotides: TGTGCCAGCAGTTTATCAGCGGCGTTATACGAGCAGTACTTC.

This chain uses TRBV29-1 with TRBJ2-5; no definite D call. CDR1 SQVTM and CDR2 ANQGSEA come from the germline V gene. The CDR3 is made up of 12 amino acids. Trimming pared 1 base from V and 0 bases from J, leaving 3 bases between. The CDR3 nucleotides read TGCAGCGTTGAAGGATACCAAGAGACCCAGTACTTC. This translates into CSVEGYQETQYF. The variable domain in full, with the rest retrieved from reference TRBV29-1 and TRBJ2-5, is SAVISQKPSRDICQRGTSLTIQCQVDSQVTMMFWYRQQPGQSLTLIATANQGSEATYESGFVIDKFPISRPNLTFSTLTVSNMSPEDSSIYLCSVEGYQETQYFGPGTRLLVL.

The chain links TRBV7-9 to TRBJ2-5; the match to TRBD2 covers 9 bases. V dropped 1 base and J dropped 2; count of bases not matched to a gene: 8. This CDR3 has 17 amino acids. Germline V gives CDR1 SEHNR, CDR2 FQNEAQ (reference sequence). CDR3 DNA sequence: TGTGCCAGCAGCTTAGAAGATAGCGGGGGACGTCAAGAGACCCAGTACTTC. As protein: CASSLEDSGGRQETQYF.

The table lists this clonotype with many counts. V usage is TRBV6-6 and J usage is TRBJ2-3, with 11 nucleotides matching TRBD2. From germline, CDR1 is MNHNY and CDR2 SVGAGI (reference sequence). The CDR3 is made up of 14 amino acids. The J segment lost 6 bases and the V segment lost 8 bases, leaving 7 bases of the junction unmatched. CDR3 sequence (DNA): TGTGCCAGCGTTAGCGGGAGGGCCTTTGATACGCAGTATTTT. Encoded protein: CASVSGRAFDTQYF.

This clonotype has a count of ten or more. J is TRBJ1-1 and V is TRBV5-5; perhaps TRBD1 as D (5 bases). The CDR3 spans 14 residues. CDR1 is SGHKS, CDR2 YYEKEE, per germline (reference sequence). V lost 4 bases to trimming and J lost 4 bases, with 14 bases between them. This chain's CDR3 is CASSVQGSGTEAFF. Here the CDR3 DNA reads TGTGCCAGCAGCGTGCAGGGCTCCGGCACTGAAGCTTTCTTT.

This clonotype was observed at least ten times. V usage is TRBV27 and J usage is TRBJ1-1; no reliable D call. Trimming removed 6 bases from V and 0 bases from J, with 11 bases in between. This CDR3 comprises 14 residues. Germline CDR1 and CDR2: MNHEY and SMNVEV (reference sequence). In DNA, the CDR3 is TGTGCCAGCAGGGTCCAGCATTTGAACACTGAAGCTTTCTTT. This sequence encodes CASRVQHLNTEAFF.

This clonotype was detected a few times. The chain's CDR3 is CASSPPRYGDNEQFF. The CDR3 DNA sequence: TGTGCCAGCAGCCCCCCGCGTTATGGGGACAATGAGCAGTTCTTC. V gene TRBV7-9 combines with J gene TRBJ2-1; the D is unclear. The ends were cut back, 5 bases at V and 5 bases at J, with 16 bases in the middle. The germline V gene has CDR1 SEHNR and CDR2 FQNEAQ (reference sequence). The CDR3 spans 15 residues.

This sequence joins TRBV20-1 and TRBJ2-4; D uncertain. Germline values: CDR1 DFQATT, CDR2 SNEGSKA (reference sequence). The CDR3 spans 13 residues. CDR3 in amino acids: CRHGWRRKNIQYF. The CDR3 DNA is TGCAGGCATGGGTGGCGAAGAAAAAACATTCAGTACTTC.

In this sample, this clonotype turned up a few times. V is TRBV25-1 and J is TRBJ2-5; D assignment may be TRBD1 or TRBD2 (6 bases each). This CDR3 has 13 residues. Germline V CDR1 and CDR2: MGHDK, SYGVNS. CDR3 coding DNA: TGTGCACTGCGGGACACCCTGTCGGAGACCCAGTACTTC. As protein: CALRDTLSETQYF. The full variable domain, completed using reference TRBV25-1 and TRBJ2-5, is EADIYQTPRYLVIGTGKKITLECSQTMGHDKMYWYQQDPGMELHLIHYSYGVNSTEKGDLSSESTVSRIRTEHFPLTLESARPSHTSQYLCALRDTLSETQYFGPGTRLLVL.

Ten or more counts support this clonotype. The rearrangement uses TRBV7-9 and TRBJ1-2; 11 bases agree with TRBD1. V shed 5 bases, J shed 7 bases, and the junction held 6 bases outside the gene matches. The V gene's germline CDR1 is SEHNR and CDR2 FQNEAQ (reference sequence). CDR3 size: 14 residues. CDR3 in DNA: TGTGCCAGCAGCCCTAGGACAGGGGGCTTTGGCTACACCTTC. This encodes CASSPRTGGFGYTF.

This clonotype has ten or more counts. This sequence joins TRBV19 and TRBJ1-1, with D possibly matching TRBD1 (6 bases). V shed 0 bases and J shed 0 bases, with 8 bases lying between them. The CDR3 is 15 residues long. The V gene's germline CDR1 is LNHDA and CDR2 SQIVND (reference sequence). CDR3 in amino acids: CASSIDRGLNTEAFF. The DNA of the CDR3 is TGTGCCAGTAGTATAGACAGGGGTTTGAACACTGAAGCTTTCTTT.

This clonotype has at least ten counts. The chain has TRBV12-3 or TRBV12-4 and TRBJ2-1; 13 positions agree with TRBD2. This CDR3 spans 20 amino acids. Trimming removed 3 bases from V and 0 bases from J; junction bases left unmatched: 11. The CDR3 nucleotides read TGTGCCAGCAGTTTCGGTACCGGGACTAGCGGGGAGAGCTCCTACAATGAGCAGTTCTTC. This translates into CASSFGTGTSGESSYNEQFF.

The CDR3 protein is CASWADEQFF. CDR3 nucleotide sequence: TGTGCCAGCTGGGCGGATGAGCAGTTCTTC. The chain uses TRBV2 and TRBJ2-1; no reliable D call. The germline V and J ends were trimmed by 8 bases and 8 bases, with 7 bases remaining between them. This CDR3 comprises 10 residues. The germline V gene has CDR1 SNHLY and CDR2 FYNNEI.

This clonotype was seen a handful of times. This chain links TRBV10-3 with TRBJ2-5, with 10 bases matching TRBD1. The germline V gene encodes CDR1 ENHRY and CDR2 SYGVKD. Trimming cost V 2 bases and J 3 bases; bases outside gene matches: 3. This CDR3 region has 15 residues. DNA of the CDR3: TGTGCCATCAGTGAGAGGGGGACAGGGGAAGAGACCCAGTACTTC. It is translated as CAISERGTGEETQYF.

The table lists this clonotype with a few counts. This chain's CDR3 is CASSYSGVRTEAFF. CDR3 sequence (DNA): TGTGCCAGCAGTTACTCCGGGGTTAGGACTGAAGCTTTCTTT. This chain uses TRBV6-6 with TRBJ1-1; D not certain. This CDR3 is built from 14 residues. Germline CDR1 and CDR2: MNHNY and SVGAGI (reference sequence). The germline V and J ends were trimmed by 0 bases and 5 bases, with 10 bases remaining between them.

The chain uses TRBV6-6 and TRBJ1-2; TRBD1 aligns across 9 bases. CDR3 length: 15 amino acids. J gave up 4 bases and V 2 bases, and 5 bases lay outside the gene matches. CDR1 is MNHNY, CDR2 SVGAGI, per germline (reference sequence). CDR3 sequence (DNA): TGTGCCAGCAGTTACGAACAGGGGGCGAGCTATGGCTACACCTTC. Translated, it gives CASSYEQGASYGYTF.

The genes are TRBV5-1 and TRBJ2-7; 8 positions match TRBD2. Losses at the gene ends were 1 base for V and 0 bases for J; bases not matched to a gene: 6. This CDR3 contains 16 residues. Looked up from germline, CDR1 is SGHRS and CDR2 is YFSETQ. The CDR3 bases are TGCGCCAGCAGCTTGCCTAGCGGGTCTTTCTCCTACGAGCAGTACTTC. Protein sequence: CASSLPSGSFSYEQYF.

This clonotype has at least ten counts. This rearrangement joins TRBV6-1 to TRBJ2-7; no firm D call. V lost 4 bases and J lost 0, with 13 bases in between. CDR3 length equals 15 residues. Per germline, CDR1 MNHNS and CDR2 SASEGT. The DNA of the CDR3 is TGTGCCAGCAGTGTTCCCCGGACCTACTCCTACGAGCAGTACTTC. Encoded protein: CASSVPRTYSYEQYF.

Here the CDR3 DNA reads TGTGCCATCAGTGAGACGACGGACATGAACACTGAAGCTTTCTTT. Translation: CAISETTDMNTEAFF. The J gene is TRBJ1-1, the V gene TRBV10-3; D may be TRBD1 (5 bases). The CDR3 loop spans 15 amino acids. In germline, CDR1 is ENHRY, CDR2 SYGVKD. V shed 2 bases and J shed 0 bases, with 10 bases lying between them.

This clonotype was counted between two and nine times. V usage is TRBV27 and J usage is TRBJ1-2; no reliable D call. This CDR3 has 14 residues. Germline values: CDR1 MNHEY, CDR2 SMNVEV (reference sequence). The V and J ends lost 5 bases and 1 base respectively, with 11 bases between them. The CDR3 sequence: CASSVGPLNYGYTF. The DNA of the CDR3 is TGTGCCAGCAGTGTCGGGCCCCTTAACTATGGCTACACCTTC.